The rows below give T cell receptor beta chains drawn from one sample of a study of identical twins. TCRdb recomputed calls from the 5' RACE reads with MiXCR, one row per CDR3 protein. The table includes approximately 300,000 distinct CDR3 sequences, roughly 10% detected once. These same data were also listed under a study on yellow fever vaccine responses in identical twins.

Sequencing was carried out using CD8+ T cells sorted from blood. All receptors come from a woman aged 18-30 years in good health. CDR3s include the opening cysteine and the closing phenylalanine or tryptophan. Each record gives: clone size, D gene, V gene, J gene, CDR3 protein, CDR3 DNA. A D gene is named only where the DNA matches it firmly. For some rows the clone size is stated as once, few or many, or as a class when expanded; others skip it.

abundance: many; d_gene: TRBD2; v_gene: TRBV29-1; j_gene: TRBJ2-5; CDR3aa: CSVEDRGGGRETQYF; CDR3nt: TGCAGCGTTGAAGATAGAGGCGGGGGGCGGGAGACCCAGTACTTC
abundance: .; d_gene: TRBD1; v_gene: TRBV10-3; j_gene: TRBJ2-6; CDR3aa: CAIPSGGQGTSGANVLTF; CDR3nt: TGTGCCATCCCGTCCGGGGGACAGGGCACATCTGGGGCCAACGTCCTGACTTTC
abundance: many; d_gene: .; v_gene: TRBV5-1; j_gene: TRBJ2-5; CDR3aa: CASSSAGAGTYQETQYF; CDR3nt: TGCGCCAGCAGCTCGGCTGGGGCAGGGACCTATCAAGAGACCCAGTACTTC
abundance: many; d_gene: .; v_gene: TRBV12-3/TRBV12-4; j_gene: TRBJ1-6; CDR3aa: CASSFKAPVSPLHF; CDR3nt: TGTGCCAGCAGTTTTAAGGCCCCGGTATCACCCCTCCACTTT
abundance: many; d_gene: .; v_gene: TRBV11-1; j_gene: TRBJ1-5; CDR3aa: CASSLGGPLNQPQHF; CDR3nt: TGTGCCAGCAGCTTAGGGGGCCCTCTCAATCAGCCCCAGCATTTT
abundance: many; d_gene: .; v_gene: TRBV29-1; j_gene: TRBJ2-1; CDR3aa: CSVEVGEQFF; CDR3nt: TGCAGCGTTGAAGTTGGTGAGCAGTTCTTC
abundance: few; d_gene: TRBD1; v_gene: TRBV29-1; j_gene: TRBJ2-3; CDR3aa: CSVTGLPGQETDTQYF; CDR3nt: TGCAGCGTCACCGGACTACCGGGACAGGAGACAGATACGCAGTATTTT
abundance: few; d_gene: TRBD2; v_gene: TRBV5-6; j_gene: TRBJ2-2; CDR3aa: CASSLVNLAGLAVNTGELFF; CDR3nt: TGTGCCAGCAGCCTTGTAAATCTAGCGGGACTAGCGGTGAACACCGGGGAGCTGTTTTTT
abundance: .; d_gene: .; v_gene: TRBV28; j_gene: TRBJ1-5; CDR3aa: CASSLMGNQPQHF; CDR3nt: TGTGCCAGCAGTTTGATGGGGAATCAGCCCCAGCATTTT
abundance: .; d_gene: .; v_gene: TRBV27; j_gene: TRBJ2-7; CDR3aa: CASSLQGGGARYEQYF; CDR3nt: TGTGCCAGCAGTCTCCAGGGGGGTGGGGCTCGGTACGAGCAGTACTTC
abundance: .; d_gene: TRBD2; v_gene: TRBV7-7; j_gene: TRBJ2-5; CDR3aa: CASSTPSGRQETQYF; CDR3nt: TGTGCTAGCAGCACCCCTAGCGGGCGGCAAGAGACCCAGTACTTC
abundance: many; d_gene: .; v_gene: TRBV2; j_gene: TRBJ2-5; CDR3aa: CASSEQGGQETQYF; CDR3nt: TGTGCCAGCAGTGAACAGGGAGGACAAGAGACCCAGTACTTC
abundance: many; d_gene: .; v_gene: TRBV24-1; j_gene: TRBJ2-3; CDR3aa: CATSDLSGFKTDTQYF; CDR3nt: TGTGCCACCAGTGATTTGTCTGGTTTTAAGACAGATACGCAGTATTTT
abundance: .; d_gene: .; v_gene: TRBV7-9; j_gene: TRBJ1-1; CDR3aa: CASSLSQVIGGEAFF; CDR3nt: TGTGCCAGCAGCTTATCTCAGGTGATCGGGGGTGAAGCTTTCTTT
abundance: many; d_gene: TRBD1; v_gene: TRBV5-6; j_gene: TRBJ1-5; CDR3aa: CASSLNRGLQPQHF; CDR3nt: TGTGCCAGCAGCTTGAACAGGGGGCTTCAGCCCCAGCATTTT
abundance: .; d_gene: .; v_gene: TRBV6-4; j_gene: TRBJ2-3; CDR3aa: CASSAQGGTDTQYF; CDR3nt: TGTGCCAGCAGTGCACAGGGGGGGACAGATACGCAGTATTTT
abundance: many; d_gene: TRBD1; v_gene: TRBV15; j_gene: TRBJ2-2; CDR3aa: CATSPYQGVNGELFF; CDR3nt: TGTGCCACCAGCCCCTATCAGGGGGTTAACGGGGAGCTGTTTTTT
abundance: many; d_gene: TRBD2; v_gene: TRBV11-2; j_gene: TRBJ2-1; CDR3aa: CASGRAREQFF; CDR3nt: TGTGCCAGCGGGAGGGCAAGGGAGCAGTTCTTC
abundance: many; d_gene: .; v_gene: TRBV4-3; j_gene: TRBJ2-1; CDR3aa: CASSRSRGVDEQFF; CDR3nt: TGCGCCAGCAGCCGCTCGCGGGGAGTGGATGAGCAGTTCTTC
abundance: .; d_gene: TRBD2; v_gene: TRBV7-6; j_gene: TRBJ2-1; CDR3aa: CASSLGGSSGYYNEQFF; CDR3nt: TGTGCCAGCAGCTTAGGGGGGTCTAGCGGGTACTACAATGAGCAGTTCTTC